This paragraph covers one TCR beta chain sequence. The antigen remains undetermined. Assay: immunoSEQ multiplex PCR; the TCRdb copy retains only in-frame clones and omits some. The sample contains about 83,000 clones, about 88% of which appear only once. The record originates from a study of OX40 agonist ivuxolimab in advanced cancers. Study overall: The mean age was roughly 60 years, ranging from roughly 23 to 80, with around four fifths of participants male. General study results and limits: At doses 0.1 to 3.0 mg/kg, CD4+ and CD8+ clones expanded.

The V gene's germline CDR1 is LNHDA and CDR2 SQIVND (reference sequence). The CDR3 runs 13 residues. V lost 3 bases and J 0 bases, leaving 5 bases between the germline ends. This specimen consisted of CD4+ or CD8+ T cells sorted from blood, obtained in a trial of the OX40 agonist ivuxolimab. This TCR derives from an adult with an advanced solid tumor such as melanoma, head and neck, liver or kidney cancer. The chain carries TRBV19 and TRBJ1-2; D gene uncertain. CDR3 sequence (DNA): TGTGCCAGTAGTATGATGACTAACTATGGCTACACCTTC. It codes for CASSMMTNYGYTF.